This TCR beta chain was retrieved from a study of blood T cell repertoires in COVID-19. Study summary: The study drew acute and convalescent COVID-19 samples from the United States, Italy and Spain. In each case, the material was cDNA or gDNA derived from T cells, B-cell-depleted T cells, or PBMCs.

Original methodology: For nucleated cells, counts were estimated from reference gene primer amplification. Clones were sequenced by immunoSEQ multiplex PCR, and TCRdb holds only the in-frame ones, with some missing. V and J calls and clone size are given by that table; D and trimming were obtained from the DNA. The sample records approximately 250,000 clones, roughly 90% being singletons. V was trimmed by 0 bases and J by 0 bases, leaving 20 bases between them. The CDR3 loop spans 19 amino acids. CDR1 MNHEY and CDR2 SMNVEV come from the germline V gene (reference sequence). The Seattle site enrolled patients during active infection and followed them longitudinally.

Sequencing used peripheral blood. The rearrangement joins TRBV27 to TRBJ1-2, with D possibly being TRBD1 (6 bases). The clonotype originates from a woman in her 70s with COVID-19, enrolled during active disease. The CDR3 sequence: CASSLSVTQGLSPNYGYTF. The DNA for the CDR3 is TGTGCCAGCAGTTTATCCGTTACACAGGGACTATCCCCTAACTATGGCTACACCTTC.